This TCR beta chain was profiled in a study of blood T cell repertoires in COVID-19. The wider study: There were acute and convalescent COVID-19 samples, and they came from the United States, Italy and Spain. Sources were T cells, B-cell-depleted T cells, or PBMCs; the material itself was cDNA or gDNA.

Original handling: Amplifying reference gene primers gave estimates of nucleated cell counts. Data came from immunoSEQ multiplex PCR; TCRdb stores just in-frame clones and leaves some out. The DNA gave D and trimming, while V, J and clone size come from that table. Found here are under 150,000 clones, 75% to 85% of them singletons; the top ten hold 5%. Trimming left V 5 bases short and J 2 bases short, with 9 bases between. Germline-derived CDR1 and CDR2 are SEHNR and FQNEAQ (reference sequence). The CDR3 spans 13 residues. This clonotype was sampled from a woman aged 45-65 years with acute or convalescent COVID-19. The material sequenced was peripheral blood. V gene TRBV7-9 combines with J gene TRBJ2-5, with D perhaps TRBD2 (6 bases). The CDR3 spells CASSRDLQETQYF. The CDR3 DNA reads TGTGCCAGCAGCCGGGACTTGCAAGAGACCCAGTACTTC.